This is a list of T cell receptor beta chains from one sample in a study of siplizumab effects on memory and regulatory T cells. Profiled with immunoSEQ multiplex PCR; TCRdb holds only in-frame clones, not every one. The table has over 65,000 clones, around 93% seen once. Sequencing was performed on CD8+ T cells sorted from blood. The source of these receptors is a human donor in good health. The CDR3 runs from the conserved cysteine through the conserved F or W. A D gene is named only where the DNA matches it firmly. The listing skips clone size in some rows; elsewhere it reads once, few, many or a size class.

j_call clone_size d_call v_call cdr3_aa cdr3_nt
TRBJ2-2 - - TRBV7-2 CASSAPTGELFF TGTGCCAGCAGCGCACCTACCGGGGAGCTGTTTTTT
TRBJ2-7 - TRBD2 TRBV4-1 CASSQDAAGGPHSYEQYF TGCGCCAGCAGCCAAGATGCTGCGGGGGGGCCCCACTCCTACGAGCAGTACTTC
TRBJ1-4 - - TRBV2 CASSRHPATNEKLFF TGTGCCAGCAGTAGACATCCTGCAACTAATGAAAAACTGTTTTTT
TRBJ1-1 - TRBD1 TRBV5-6 CASSPDRVNTEAFF TGTGCCAGCAGTCCCGACAGGGTGAACACTGAAGCTTTCTTT
TRBJ2-5 - - TRBV11-2 CASSFLDGGPQETQYF TGTGCCAGCAGCTTCTTAGACGGGGGGCCCCAAGAGACCCAGTACTTC
TRBJ1-1 - - TRBV29-1 CSGNPGSGEAFF TGCAGCGGGAATCCGGGTAGCGGTGAAGCTTTCTTT
TRBJ2-4 once TRBD2 TRBV29-1 CSVEPGAQTSGVKNIQYF TGCAGCGTTGAGCCGGGGGCCCAGACTAGCGGGGTAAAAAACATTCAGTACTTC
TRBJ2-5 - - TRBV5-8 CASNPSAAEETQYF TGTGCCAGCAATCCTTCAGCGGCGGAAGAGACCCAGTACTTC
TRBJ2-1 - - TRBV19 CASSIDTREQFF TGTGCCAGTAGTATAGATACAAGAGAGCAGTTCTTC
TRBJ1-1 - - TRBV6-1 CASSEETGNTEAFF TGTGCCAGCAGTGAGGAGACTGGGAACACTGAAGCTTTCTTT
TRBJ2-5 - TRBD2 TRBV2 CASSGLAGGWKETQYF TGTGCCAGCAGTGGCCTAGCGGGGGGCTGGAAAGAGACCCAGTACTTC
TRBJ1-4 - - TRBV19 CASSPLVKSGEKLFF TGTGCCAGTAGTCCTCTAGTGAAATCCGGCGAAAAACTGTTTTTT
TRBJ2-7 - - TRBV27 CASSPEGGTYEQYF TGTGCCAGCAGTCCAGAAGGGGGGACCTACGAGCAGTACTTC
TRBJ1-4 - - TRBV29-1 CSVGEGIRTNEKLFF TGCAGCGTTGGAGAGGGGATAAGAACTAATGAAAAACTGTTTTTT
TRBJ2-1 - - TRBV2 CASKDYYEQFF TGTGCCAGCAAAGACTATTATGAGCAGTTCTTC
TRBJ1-2 - TRBD1 TRBV5-6 CASSLVGTDLTYGYTF TGTGCCAGCAGCTTGGTGGGGACAGACCTGACCTATGGCTACACCTTC
TRBJ2-3 - TRBD2 TRBV4-2 CASSQVTGTRASTDTQYF TGTGCCAGCAGCCAAGTGACCGGGACTAGAGCTAGCACAGATACGCAGTATTTT
TRBJ2-1 - - TRBV7-6 CASSLVGEQFF TGTGCCAGCAGCTTAGTAGGCGAGCAGTTCTTC
TRBJ2-7 - - TRBV5-1 CASSSRTDSYEQYF TGCGCCAGCAGCTCTAGGACAGATTCCTACGAGCAGTACTTC
TRBJ1-1 - - TRBV6-5 CASSFDGGYMNTEAFF TGTGCCAGCAGTTTCGATGGGGGTTACATGAACACTGAAGCTTTCTTT
TRBJ2-7 - - TRBV10-3 CAISDQREQYF TGTGCCATCAGTGACCAGAGGGAGCAGTACTTC
TRBJ1-2 once - TRBV5-4 CASSSTVGYTF TGTGCCAGCAGCTCGACAGTTGGCTACACCTTC
TRBJ2-5 - TRBD1 TRBV4-3 CASSQGTGGQETQYF TGCGCCAGCAGCCAAGGGACAGGGGGCCAAGAGACCCAGTACTTC
TRBJ1-6 - - TRBV7-2 CASSLVGPFNSPLHF TGTGCCAGCAGCTTAGTGGGCCCGTTTAATTCACCCCTCCACTTT
TRBJ2-7 - - TRBV6-1 CASMIDRSDDEQYF TGTGCCAGCATGATCGACAGGTCCGACGACGAGCAGTACTTC
TRBJ2-7 - - TRBV4-1 CASSPMGGYEQYF TGCGCCAGCAGCCCTATGGGTGGCTACGAGCAGTACTTC
TRBJ2-3 - TRBD2 TRBV6-4 CASSEGTSGNAQYF TGTGCCAGCAGCGAAGGGACTAGCGGTAATGCGCAGTATTTT
TRBJ2-3 - TRBD2 TRBV18 CASSPRTSGGTSTDTQYF TGTGCCAGCTCACCACGGACTAGCGGGGGGACTAGCACAGATACGCAGTATTTT
TRBJ1-1 - - TRBV9 CASSVGGYTEAFF TGTGCCAGCAGCGTGGGGGGGTACACTGAAGCTTTCTTT
TRBJ2-2 - - TRBV4-2 CASSQDHWSAGSELFF TGTGCCAGCAGCCAAGATCATTGGAGCGCGGGGTCAGAGCTGTTTTTT
TRBJ1-1 - - TRBV7-3 CASSLKGREAFF TGTGCCAGCAGCTTAAAAGGGAGAGAAGCTTTCTTT
TRBJ1-3 - - TRBV13 CASSSTMPTDPYSGNTIYF TGTGCCAGCAGCTCCACAATGCCCACGGACCCATACTCTGGAAACACCATATATTTT
TRBJ1-2 few TRBD1 TRBV19 CASSIGGTGYGYTF TGTGCCAGTAGTATAGGTGGGACAGGATATGGCTACACCTTC
TRBJ1-1 - - TRBV7-9 CASHWMNTEAFF TGTGCCAGCCACTGGATGAACACTGAAGCTTTCTTT
TRBJ1-5 - TRBD1 TRBV6-1 CASRTGTGTPAQHF TGTGCCAGCCGGACCGGGACAGGGACCCCAGCCCAGCATTTT
TRBJ2-1 - TRBD2 TRBV19 CASRGGLAGRQDYNEQFF TGTGCCAGTAGAGGGGGACTAGCGGGGAGACAAGATTACAATGAGCAGTTCTTC
TRBJ2-2 once TRBD2 TRBV7-9 CASSLGTSVSGELFF TGTGCCAGCAGCCTCGGGACTAGCGTCAGCGGGGAGCTGTTTTTT
TRBJ1-2 - - TRBV6-1 CASSEGVQVSDYTF TGTGCCAGCAGTGAAGGAGTACAGGTCAGCGACTACACCTTC
TRBJ1-2 medium-sized TRBD1 TRBV7-9 CASSRPDRDGYTF TGTGCCAGCAGCCGCCCGGACAGGGATGGCTACACCTTC
TRBJ1-5 - - TRBV9 CASSVGVNQPQHF TGTGCCAGCAGCGTGGGTGTCAATCAGCCCCAGCATTTT
TRBJ2-3 - - TRBV6-5 CASSSAPPGLDTQYF TGTGCCAGCAGTTCCGCCCCTCCAGGGCTAGATACGCAGTATTTT
TRBJ2-3 - - TRBV27 CASSFSTGEDTQYF TGTGCCAGCAGTTTCAGCACCGGGGAAGATACGCAGTATTTT
TRBJ1-1 - - TRBV4-1 CASSQDPTAPYTEAFF TGCGCCAGCAGCCAAGATCCGACTGCACCCTACACTGAAGCTTTCTTT
TRBJ2-7 - - TRBV27 CASTRSSGEQYF TGTGCCAGCACCAGGAGTTCAGGCGAGCAGTACTTC
TRBJ2-3 - - TRBV9 CASTSPIGDTQYF TGTGCCAGCACGTCCCCGATTGGAGATACGCAGTATTTT
TRBJ2-3 once TRBD2 TRBV11-2 CASSLVIAGGVDTQYF TGTGCCAGCAGCTTAGTTATAGCGGGGGGGGTAGATACGCAGTATTTT